This TCR beta chain was identified during a study of OX40 agonist ivuxolimab in advanced cancers. General study points: More expanded clones were found, on average, in CD8+ than in CD4+ T cells.

Of note for this clone: Its antigen is as yet unknown.

Generated by immunoSEQ multiplex PCR, the TCRdb table keeps only in-frame clones and is missing some. The data hold over 80,000 clones, with about 90% observed a single time. CDR3 size: 14 residues. CDR1 is MGHRA and CDR2 is YSYEKL in the germline V gene. Trimming removed 4 bases from V and 0 bases from J, with 7 bases in between. The V gene is TRBV4-1, the J gene TRBJ1-5; no clear D gene. This specimen consisted of CD4+ or CD8+ T cells sorted from blood, obtained in a trial of the OX40 agonist ivuxolimab. This receptor was taken from an adult with an advanced solid tumor such as melanoma, head and neck, liver or kidney cancer. The CDR3 region is CASSPPYSNQPQHF. DNA of the CDR3: TGCGCCAGCAGCCCCCCTTATAGCAATCAGCCCCAGCATTTT.